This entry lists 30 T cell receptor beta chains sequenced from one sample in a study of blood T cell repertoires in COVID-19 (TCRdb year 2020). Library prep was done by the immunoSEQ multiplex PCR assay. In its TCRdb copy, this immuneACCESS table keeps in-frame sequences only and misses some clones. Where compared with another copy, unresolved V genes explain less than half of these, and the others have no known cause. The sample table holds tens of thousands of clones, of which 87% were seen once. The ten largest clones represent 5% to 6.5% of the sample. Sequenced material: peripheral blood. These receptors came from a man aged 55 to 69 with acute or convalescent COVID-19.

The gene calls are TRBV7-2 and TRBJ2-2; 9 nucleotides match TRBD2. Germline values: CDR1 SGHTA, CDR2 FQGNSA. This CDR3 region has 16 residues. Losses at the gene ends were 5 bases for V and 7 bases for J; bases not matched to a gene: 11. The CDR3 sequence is CASSPSGTHGLGELFF. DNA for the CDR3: TGTGCCAGCAGCCCTAGCGGGACCCATGGGCTCGGGGAGCTGTTTTTT.

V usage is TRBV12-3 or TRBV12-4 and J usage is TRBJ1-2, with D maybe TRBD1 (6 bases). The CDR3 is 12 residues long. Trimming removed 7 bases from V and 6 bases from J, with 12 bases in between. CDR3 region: CASNPQGNGYTF. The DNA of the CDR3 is TGTGCCAGCAATCCACAGGGAAATGGCTACACCTTC.

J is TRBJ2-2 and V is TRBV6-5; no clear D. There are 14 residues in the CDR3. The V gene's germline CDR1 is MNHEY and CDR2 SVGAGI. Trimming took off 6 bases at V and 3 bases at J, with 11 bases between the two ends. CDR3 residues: CASRDTRDTGELFF. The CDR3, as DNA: TGTGCCAGCAGAGATACGAGAGACACCGGGGAGCTGTTTTTT.

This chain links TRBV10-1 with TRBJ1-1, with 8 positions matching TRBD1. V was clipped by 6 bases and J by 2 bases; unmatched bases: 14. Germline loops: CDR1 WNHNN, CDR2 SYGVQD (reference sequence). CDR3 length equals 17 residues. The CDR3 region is CASSGTGSLLANTEAFF. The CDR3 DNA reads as TGCGCCAGCAGCGGGACAGGCTCTCTACTTGCCAACACTGAAGCTTTCTTT.

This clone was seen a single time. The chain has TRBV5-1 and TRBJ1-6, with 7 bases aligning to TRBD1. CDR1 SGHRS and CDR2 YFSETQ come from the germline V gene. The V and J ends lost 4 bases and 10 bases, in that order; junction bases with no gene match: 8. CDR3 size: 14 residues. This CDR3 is CASSRQGQNSPLHF. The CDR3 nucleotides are TGCGCCAGCAGCCGACAGGGACAAAACTCACCCCTCCACTTT.

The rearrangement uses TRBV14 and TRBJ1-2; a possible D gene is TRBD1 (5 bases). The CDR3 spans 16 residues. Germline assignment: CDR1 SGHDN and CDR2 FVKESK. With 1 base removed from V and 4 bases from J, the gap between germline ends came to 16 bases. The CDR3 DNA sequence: TGTGCCAGCAGCCAAGGAGGTCAGGGTACTTTCTATGGCTACACCTTC. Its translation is CASSQGGQGTFYGYTF.

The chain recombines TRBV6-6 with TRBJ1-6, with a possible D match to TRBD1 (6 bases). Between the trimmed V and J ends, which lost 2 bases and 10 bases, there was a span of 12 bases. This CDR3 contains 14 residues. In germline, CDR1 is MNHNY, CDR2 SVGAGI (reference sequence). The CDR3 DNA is TGTGCCAGCAGTTACGAGGCTACAGGGTCACCCCTCCACTTT. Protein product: CASSYEATGSPLHF.

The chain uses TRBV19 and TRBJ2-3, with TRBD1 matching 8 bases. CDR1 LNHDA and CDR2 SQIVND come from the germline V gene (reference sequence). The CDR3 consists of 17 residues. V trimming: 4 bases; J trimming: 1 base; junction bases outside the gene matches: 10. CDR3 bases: TGTGCCAGTAGTACCTCTACAGGGGGGATAGGCACAGATACGCAGTATTTT. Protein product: CASSTSTGGIGTDTQYF.

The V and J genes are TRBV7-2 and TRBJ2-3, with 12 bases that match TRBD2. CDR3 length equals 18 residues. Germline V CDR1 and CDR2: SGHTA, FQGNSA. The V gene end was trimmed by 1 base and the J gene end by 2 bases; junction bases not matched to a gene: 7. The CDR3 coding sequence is TGTGCCAGCAGCTTAGAGCCTAGCGGGGGGGGTTACACAGATACGCAGTATTTT. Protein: CASSLEPSGGGYTDTQYF.

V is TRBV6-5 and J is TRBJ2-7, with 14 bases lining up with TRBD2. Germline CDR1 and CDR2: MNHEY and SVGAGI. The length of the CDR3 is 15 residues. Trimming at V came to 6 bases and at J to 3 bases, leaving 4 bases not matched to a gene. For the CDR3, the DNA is TGTGCCAGCAGCCGACTAGCGGGGGGGGACTACGAGCAGTACTTC. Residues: CASSRLAGGDYEQYF.

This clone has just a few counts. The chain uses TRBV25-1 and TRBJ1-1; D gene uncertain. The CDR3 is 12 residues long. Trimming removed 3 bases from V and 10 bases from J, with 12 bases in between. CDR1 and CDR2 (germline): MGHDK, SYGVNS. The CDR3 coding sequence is TGTGCCAGCAGTGAGGGTTTGACGGGAGCTTTCTTT. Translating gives CASSEGLTGAFF.

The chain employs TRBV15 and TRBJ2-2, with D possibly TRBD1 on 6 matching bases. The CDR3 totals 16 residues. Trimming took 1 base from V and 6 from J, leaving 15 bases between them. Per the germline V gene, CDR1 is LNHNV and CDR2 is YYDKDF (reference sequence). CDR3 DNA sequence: TGTGCCACCAGCAGAGTTGGCTTACCAGGGGCCGGGGAGCTGTTTTTT. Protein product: CATSRVGLPGAGELFF.

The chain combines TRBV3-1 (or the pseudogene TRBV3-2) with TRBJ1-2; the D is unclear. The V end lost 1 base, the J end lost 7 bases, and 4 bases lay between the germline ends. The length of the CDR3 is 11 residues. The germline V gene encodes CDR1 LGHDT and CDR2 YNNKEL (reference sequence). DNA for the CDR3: TGTGCCAGCAGCCAAGGGGCTGGCTACACCTTC. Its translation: CASSQGAGYTF.

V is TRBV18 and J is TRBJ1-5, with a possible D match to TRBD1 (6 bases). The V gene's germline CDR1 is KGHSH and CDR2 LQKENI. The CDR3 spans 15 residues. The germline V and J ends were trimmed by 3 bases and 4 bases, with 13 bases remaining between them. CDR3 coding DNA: TGTGCCAGCTCACCCCCGGGGGGCCTAAATCAGCCCCAGCATTTT. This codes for CASSPPGGLNQPQHF.

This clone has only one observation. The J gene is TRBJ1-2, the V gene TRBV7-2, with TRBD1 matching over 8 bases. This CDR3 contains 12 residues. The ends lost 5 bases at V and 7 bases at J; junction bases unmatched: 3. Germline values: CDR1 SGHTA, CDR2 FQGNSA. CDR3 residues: CASSPDRGGYTF. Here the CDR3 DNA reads TGTGCCAGCAGCCCCGACAGGGGTGGCTACACCTTC. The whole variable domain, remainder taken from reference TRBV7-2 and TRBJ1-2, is GAGVSQSPSNKVTEKGKDVELRCDPISGHTALYWYRQSLGQGLEFLIYFQGNSAPDKSGLPSDRFSAERTGGSVSTLTIQRTQQEDSAVYLCASSPDRGGYTFGSGTRLTVV.

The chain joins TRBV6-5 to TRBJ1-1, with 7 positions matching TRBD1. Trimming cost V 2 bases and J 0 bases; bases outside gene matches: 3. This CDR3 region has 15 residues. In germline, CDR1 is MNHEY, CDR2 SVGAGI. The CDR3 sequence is CASSYAGTVNTEAFF. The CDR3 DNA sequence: TGTGCCAGCAGTTACGCTGGGACAGTGAACACTGAAGCTTTCTTT.

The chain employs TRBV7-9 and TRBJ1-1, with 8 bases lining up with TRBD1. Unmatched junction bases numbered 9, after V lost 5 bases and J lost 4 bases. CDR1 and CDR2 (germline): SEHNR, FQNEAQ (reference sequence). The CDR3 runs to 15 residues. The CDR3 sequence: CASSDGRGLVTEAFF. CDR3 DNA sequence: TGTGCCAGCAGCGACGGCAGGGGGCTGGTCACTGAAGCTTTCTTT. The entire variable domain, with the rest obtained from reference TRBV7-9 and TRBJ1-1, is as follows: DTGVSQNPRHKITKRGQNVTFRCDPISEHNRLYWYRQTLGQGPEFLTYFQNEAQLEKSRLLSDRFSAERPKGSFSTLEIQRTEQGDSAMYLCASSDGRGLVTEAFFGQGTRLTVV.

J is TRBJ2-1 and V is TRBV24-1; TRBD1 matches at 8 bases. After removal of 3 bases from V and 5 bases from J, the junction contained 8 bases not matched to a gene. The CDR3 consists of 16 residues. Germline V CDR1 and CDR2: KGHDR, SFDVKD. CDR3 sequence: CATSDPRGQEDNEQFF. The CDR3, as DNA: TGTGCCACCAGTGATCCGAGGGGACAGGAAGACAATGAGCAGTTCTTC.

DNA of the CDR3: TGTGCCAGCAGCTTAATGCGCTCTGGGGCCAACGTCCTGACTTTC. It specifies CASSLMRSGANVLTF. The chain combines TRBV7-2 with TRBJ2-6; D gene ambiguous. The germline V and J ends were trimmed by 2 bases and 0 bases, with 5 bases remaining between them. This CDR3 has 15 residues. Germline V gene lookup returns CDR1 SGHTA and CDR2 FQGNSA.

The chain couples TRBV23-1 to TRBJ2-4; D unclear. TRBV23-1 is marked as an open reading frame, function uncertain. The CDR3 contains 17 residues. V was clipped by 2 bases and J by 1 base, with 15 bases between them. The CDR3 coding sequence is TGCGCCAGCAGTCAAAACCCAGGCTCTCGGGCCAAAAACATTCAGTACTTC. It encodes CASSQNPGSRAKNIQYF.

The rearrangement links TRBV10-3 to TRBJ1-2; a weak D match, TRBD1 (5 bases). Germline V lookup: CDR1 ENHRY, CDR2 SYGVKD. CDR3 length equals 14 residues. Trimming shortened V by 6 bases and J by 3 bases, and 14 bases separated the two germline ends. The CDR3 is CAISEGRGDYGYTF. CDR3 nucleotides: TGTGCCATCAGCGAGGGACGGGGAGACTATGGCTACACCTTC.

The CDR3 DNA is TGTGCCACCAGACTAGGAAGGGACAGGGGCTCCTACGAGCAGTACTTC. Translated, it gives CATRLGRDRGSYEQYF. The chain carries TRBV15 and TRBJ2-7, with 10 bases that match TRBD1. Germline V lookup: CDR1 LNHNV, CDR2 YYDKDF (reference sequence). Losses at the gene ends were 6 bases for V and 0 bases for J; bases not matched to a gene: 8. The CDR3 contains 16 residues.

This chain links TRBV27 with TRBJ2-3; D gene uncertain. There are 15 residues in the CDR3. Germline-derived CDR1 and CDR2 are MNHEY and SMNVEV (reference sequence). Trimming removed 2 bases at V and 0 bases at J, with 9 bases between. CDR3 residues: CASSLLTGSTDTQYF. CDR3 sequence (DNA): TGTGCCAGCAGTTTACTCACTGGTAGCACAGATACGCAGTATTTT.

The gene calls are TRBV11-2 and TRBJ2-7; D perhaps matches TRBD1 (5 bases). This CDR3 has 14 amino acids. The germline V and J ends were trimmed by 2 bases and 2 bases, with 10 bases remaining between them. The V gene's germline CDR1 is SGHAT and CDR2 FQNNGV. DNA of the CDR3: TGTGCCAGCAGCTTACAACAGGCAGCCTACGAGCAGTACTTC. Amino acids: CASSLQQAAYEQYF.

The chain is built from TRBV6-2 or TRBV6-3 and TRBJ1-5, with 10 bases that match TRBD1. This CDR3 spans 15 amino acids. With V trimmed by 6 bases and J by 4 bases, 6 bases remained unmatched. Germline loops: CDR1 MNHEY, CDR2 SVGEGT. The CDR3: CASSPTGGGNQPQHF. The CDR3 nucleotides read TGTGCCAGCAGCCCGACAGGGGGCGGGAATCAGCCCCAGCATTTT.

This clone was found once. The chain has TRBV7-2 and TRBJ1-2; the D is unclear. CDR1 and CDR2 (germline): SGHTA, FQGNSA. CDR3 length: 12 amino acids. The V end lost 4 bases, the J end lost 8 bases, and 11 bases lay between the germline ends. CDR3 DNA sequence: TGTGCCAGCAGCTACGATGAGTCCGGCTACACCTTC. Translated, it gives CASSYDESGYTF.

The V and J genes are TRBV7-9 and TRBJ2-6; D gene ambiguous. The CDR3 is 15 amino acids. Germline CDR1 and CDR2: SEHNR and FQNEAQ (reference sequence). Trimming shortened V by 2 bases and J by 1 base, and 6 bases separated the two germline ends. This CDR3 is CASSLQRSGANVLTF. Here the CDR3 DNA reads TGTGCCAGCAGCTTACAGCGATCTGGGGCCAACGTCCTGACTTTC.

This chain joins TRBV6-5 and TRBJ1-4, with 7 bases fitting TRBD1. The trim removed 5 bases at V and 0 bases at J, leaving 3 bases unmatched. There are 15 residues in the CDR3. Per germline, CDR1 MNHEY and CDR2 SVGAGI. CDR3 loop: CASSTGDATNEKLFF. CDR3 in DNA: TGTGCCAGCAGTACAGGGGATGCAACTAATGAAAAACTGTTTTTT.

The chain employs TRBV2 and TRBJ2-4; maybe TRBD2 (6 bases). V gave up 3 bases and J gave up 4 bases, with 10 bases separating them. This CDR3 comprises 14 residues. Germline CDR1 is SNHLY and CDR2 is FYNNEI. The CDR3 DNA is TGTGCCAGCAGTGATTGGGGGGAAAAAAACATTCAGTACTTC. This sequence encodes CASSDWGEKNIQYF.

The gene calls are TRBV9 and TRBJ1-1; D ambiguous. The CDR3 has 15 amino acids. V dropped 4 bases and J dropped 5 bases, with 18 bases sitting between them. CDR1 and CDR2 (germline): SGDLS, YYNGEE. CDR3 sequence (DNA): TGTGCCAGCAGCCCCAGACCATCCGGGGAAACTGAAGCTTTCTTT. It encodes CASSPRPSGETEAFF.